Described below is a single TCR beta chain sequence and its context. This sample was taken from a study of Ad26.COV2.S vaccination and SARS-CoV-2 variants. Documented treatment: about 20 received Ad26.COV2.S at low or high dose, single or two shots; 5 received placebo; per-sample allocation not given. Samples were taken on day 63 after the first vaccine or placebo injection. The assay was immunoSEQ multiplex PCR, and TCRdb's table has in-frame clones only and misses some. The sample consists of roughly 390,000 clones, around 85% of them appearing once. The CDR3 contains 14 residues. The junction had 4 bases not matched to a gene; V was cut back by 3 bases and J by 4 bases. Germline CDR1 and CDR2: SGHDT and YYEEEE.

This specimen was peripheral blood, taken in a trial of Ad26.COV2.S vaccine versus placebo. The chain joins TRBV5-6 to TRBJ1-2, with 9 bases matching TRBD1. The TCR was taken from a person between 18 and 65 years old who received the Ad26.COV2.S COVID-19 vaccine or a placebo. DNA of the CDR3: TGTGCCAGCAGCTCCGGGACAGGGTCCTATGGCTACACCTTC. Amino acid sequence: CASSSGTGSYGYTF.